Shown below are 20 T cell receptor beta chains from a single sample sequenced in a study of CD8+ T cells in alopecia areata. Cells from pooled cutaneous lymph nodes were sorted by CD4, CD8alpha, NKG2D, NKG2ACE and other markers. Extracted from the samples, RNA was reverse transcribed into cDNA to serve as the sequencing template. Assay: immunoSEQ multiplex PCR; the TCRdb copy retains only in-frame clones and omits some. Listed for the sample are about 270,000 clones, none seen a single time. The specimen was CD4+ T cells sorted from a lymph node. Receptors were obtained from a C3H/HeJ mouse with alopecia areata. Mouse strain MHC haplotype: H2-k.

A word on this clone: Genes here carry mouse names. CDR3 protein: CASSDVGQDYAEQFF. The DNA read from the CDR3 is TGTGCCAGCAGTGATGTGGGACAGGACTATGCT. V is TRBV13-3 and J is TRBJ2-1; TRBD1 matches 8 bases. The read is 4 residues too short to cover the CDR3 end, so that end is filled in from the germline J gene. CDR1 is NNHDY, CDR2 SYVADS, per germline. This CDR3 spans 15 amino acids. Unmatched junction bases numbered 1, after V lost 0 bases and J lost 2 bases.

Remarks on this clone: Any gene name here is a mouse gene name. The CDR3 goes on 4 residues after the read ends, and that part is filled in from the germline J gene. V is TRBV13-1 and J is TRBJ2-2; D is unclear. The V gene lost 3 bases and the J gene lost 0 bases, with 6 bases spanning the gap. The CDR3 is 14 residues long. Per the germline V gene, CDR1 is NSHNY and CDR2 is SYGAGN. The chain's CDR3 is CASSVSANTGQLYF. The covered CDR3 bases are TGTGCCAGCAGTGTCAGCGCAAACACCGGG.

About this clone itself: The gene symbols are mouse symbols. With the read ending 4 residues before the CDR3 end, the germline J gene is used to fill in that end. This chain connects TRBV17 to TRBJ2-7; 10 nucleotides agree with TRBD1. The CDR3 is 13 residues long. Germline CDR1 MNHDT, CDR2 YYDKIL. Incomplete CDR3 DNA: TGTGCTAGCAGTGGGACAGGGGAAGAT. Translated: CASSGTGED. The whole CDR3 sequence reads CASSGTGEDEQYF. Full variable domain (rest looked up from reference TRBV17 and TRBJ2-7): DTTVKQNPRYKLARVGKPVNLICSQTMNHDTMYWYQKKPNQAPKLLLFYYDKILNREADTFEKFQSSRPNNSFCSLYIGSAGLEYSAMYLCASSGTGEDEQYFGPGTRLTVL.

This clone was recorded many times. It differs at one base from a far larger clone, so likely a read error. Gene names are the mouse ones. The same CDR3 is also encoded by other DNA sequences in this sample. The CDR3 spells CASRGTANSDYTF. The sequenced CDR3 bases are TGTGCCAGCAGGGGGACAGCAAACTCC. The genes are TRBV19 and TRBJ1-2; 7 bases match TRBD1. The read finishes 4 residues shy of the CDR3 end, and the germline J gene is used to complete it. This CDR3 contains 13 residues. Germline V gives CDR1 FNHDT, CDR2 SITEND (reference sequence). With 5 bases clipped from V and 0 bases from J, the junction kept 1 base outside the gene matches.

A word on this clone: Gene names are mouse gene names. The CDR3 is cut off 4 residues early in the read; its end comes from the germline J gene. The J gene is TRBJ1-2, the V gene TRBV13-1; TRBD1 might be the D (5 bases). The CDR3 consists of 15 residues. The ends were cut back, 0 bases at V and 4 bases at J, with 13 bases in the middle. The V gene's germline CDR1 is NSHNY and CDR2 SYGAGN. The CDR3 here is CASSDEGRAASDYTF. The CDR3 bases that were read are TGTGCCAGCAGTGATGAGGGCAGGGCGGCCTCC.

On this clone: Mouse names are used for the genes. The CDR3 is cut off 4 residues early in the read; its end comes from the germline J gene. V usage is TRBV31 and J usage is TRBJ2-2, with 9 bases matching TRBD2. The V segment lost 0 bases and the J segment 6 bases; nucleotides outside the gene matches: 8. Germline V lookup: CDR1 GKSSPN, CDR2 SITVG. This CDR3 contains 16 residues. The sequenced CDR3 bases are TGTGCCTGGAGTCTACGACTGGGGGTCAGGGCCGGG. This codes for CAWSLRLGVRAG. The complete CDR3 sequence is CAWSLRLGVRAGQLYF.

This clone was detected a few times. All gene names here are mouse names. The read comes to an end 4 residues before the CDR3 does, leaving the germline J gene to fill in the end. This chain joins TRBV19 and TRBJ2-1, with 12 bases matching TRBD2. The CDR3 is made up of 15 amino acids. The germline V gene has CDR1 FNHDT and CDR2 SITEND (reference sequence). Trimming removed 5 bases from V and 2 bases from J; junction bases left unmatched: 2. The sequenced CDR3 bases are TGTGCCAGCAGAGGACTGGGGGGGGACTATGCT. This gives the protein CASRGLGGDYA. The complete CDR3 reads CASRGLGGDYAEQFF.

Of note for this clone: The germline and genes are mouse ones. Sequencing ends 4 residues short of the CDR3 end; the germline J gene provides the rest. The chain uses TRBV19 and TRBJ2-1, with 12 bases that match TRBD2. Germline V gives CDR1 FNHDT, CDR2 SITEND (reference sequence). The J segment lost 3 bases and the V segment lost 6 bases, leaving 4 bases of the junction unmatched. The CDR3 loop spans 15 amino acids. The CDR3 bases that were read are TGTGCCAGCACCCAGACTGGGGGGGCCTATGCT. This gives the protein CASTQTGGAYA. The entire CDR3 sequence reads CASTQTGGAYAEQFF.

In regard to this clone: Genes and germline are mouse. The read halts 3 residues ahead of the CDR3 end, with the missing end drawn from the germline J gene. This sequence joins TRBV13-3 and TRBJ1-6, with 10 bases matching TRBD1. TRBJ1-6 qualifies as an ORF whose function is uncertain. Per the germline V gene, CDR1 is NNHDY and CDR2 is SYVADS. CDR3 size: 17 residues. Trimming took 4 bases from V and 2 from J; bases not matched to a gene: 6. The CDR3 DNA, read in part, is TGTGCCAGCAGTAGGGACAGGGGACAGGCCTATAATTCGCCC. This gives the protein CASSRDRGQAYNSP. The full-length CDR3 reads as CASSRDRGQAYNSPLYF.

This clone was detected only a few times. Gene names denote mouse genes. Read data end 4 residues before the CDR3 end; the end is taken from the germline J gene. Other DNA sequences of this sample code for an identical CDR3. The chain has TRBV5 and TRBJ1-1, with TRBD1 matching 8 bases. The germline gives CDR1 LGHNA, CDR2 YNLKQL (reference sequence). The CDR3 runs to 15 residues. The V segment lost 0 bases and the J segment 1 base; nucleotides outside the gene matches: 1. The CDR3: CASSQDGQGNTEVFF. The CDR3 bases that were read are TGTGCCAGCAGCCAAGATGGACAGGGAAACACA.

Note on this clone: Each gene name is a mouse one. The read gets to within 4 residues of the CDR3 end, and the germline J gene fills in the rest. This same CDR3 is encoded by further DNA sequences in the sample. The chain couples TRBV5 to TRBJ2-5, with 9 bases lining up with TRBD1. Unmatched junction bases numbered 1, after V lost 4 bases and J lost 2 bases. CDR3 length equals 14 residues. Germline assignment: CDR1 LGHNA and CDR2 YNLKQL (reference sequence). CDR3 amino acids: CASSPTGGQDTQYF. The sequenced CDR3 bases are TGTGCCAGCAGCCCGACAGGGGGCCAAGAC.

Concerning this clone: Genes here carry mouse names. Read sequence stops 4 residues before the CDR3 end, and the germline J gene provides the missing end. Within the sample, other DNA sequences also encode this same CDR3. The rearrangement joins TRBV13-1 to TRBJ2-5; 9 bases are a match to TRBD1. CDR1 and CDR2 from the germline V gene are NSHNY and SYGAGN. The length of the CDR3 is 13 residues. The CDR3 spells CASSEQGADTQYF. The part of the CDR3 DNA that was read is TGTGCCAGCAGTGAACAGGGGGCGGAC.

A remark on this clone: Gene names and germline refer to mouse. The read stops 4 residues short of the end of the CDR3; the missing end is completed from the germline J gene. This chain connects TRBV1 to TRBJ2-5, with 7 bases lining up with TRBD1. This CDR3 has 14 amino acids. CDR1 is NSQYPW and CDR2 is LRSPGD in the germline V gene (reference sequence). CDR3 in amino acids: CTCSGTGYKDTQYF. CDR3 DNA, as far as it was read: TGCACCTGCAGTGGGACAGGATACAAAGAC.

A note on this clone: Gene names are mouse gene names. Other DNA sequences in this sample translate to the same CDR3. The sequenced part of the CDR3 DNA is TGTGCCAGCAGTCTGGGGGGGAGCTCCTAT. Protein product: CASSLGGSSY. The entire CDR3 sequence reads CASSLGGSSYEQYF. The chain carries TRBV13-1 and TRBJ2-7; 9 nucleotides align to TRBD2. The observed sequence ends 4 residues before the CDR3 terminus, with the missing tail filled in from the germline J gene. CDR1 NSHNY and CDR2 SYGAGN come from the germline V gene. The CDR3 spans 14 residues. Trimming at V came to 4 bases and at J to 0 bases, leaving 2 bases not matched to a gene.

This clone has only a few counts. Mouse germline and gene names are used. The read stops 4 residues short of the end of the CDR3; the missing end is completed from the germline J gene. The chain has TRBV17 and TRBJ2-7; 9 bases match TRBD2. This CDR3 contains 16 residues. CDR1 MNHDT and CDR2 YYDKIL come from the germline V gene. CDR3 region: CASSRDRTGGTYEQYF. The CDR3 DNA, read in part, is TGTGCTAGCAGTAGAGATCGTACTGGGGGGACGTAT. Supplemented by reference TRBV17 and TRBJ2-7, the full variable domain reads DTTVKQNPRYKLARVGKPVNLICSQTMNHDTMYWYQKKPNQAPKLLLFYYDKILNREADTFEKFQSSRPNNSFCSLYIGSAGLEYSAMYLCASSRDRTGGTYEQYFGPGTRLTVL.

For this clone: The genes and germline here are from mouse. The observed sequence ends 4 residues before the CDR3 terminus, with the missing tail filled in from the germline J gene. Other nucleotide sequences from this sample produce the same CDR3. The genes are TRBV5 and TRBJ2-7; TRBD2 aligns across 9 bases. This CDR3 spans 15 amino acids. The V gene's germline CDR1 is LGHNA and CDR2 YNLKQL (reference sequence). The CDR3 bases that were read are TGTGCCAGCAGCCAAGACTCCTGGGGGGGATAT. This sequence encodes CASSQDSWGGY. The whole CDR3 region reads CASSQDSWGGYEQYF.

This clone was observed a handful of times. Germline and genes here are mouse. The sequenced fragment ends 4 residues before the CDR3 boundary, so the rest is inferred from the germline J gene. The V gene is TRBV13-1, the J gene TRBJ2-5, with D perhaps TRBD1 (5 bases). Germline lookup yields CDR1 NSHNY and CDR2 SYGAGN. This CDR3 contains 14 residues. The V end lost 2 bases, the J end lost 3 bases, and 10 bases lay between the germline ends. CDR3 in amino acids: CASSERRQQDTQYF. The part of the CDR3 DNA that was read is TGTGCCAGCAGTGAGCGGAGACAGCAAGAC.

This clone was counted between two and nine times. Mouse gene names and germline throughout. The read ends 4 residues before the CDR3 terminus; that terminus is restored from the germline J gene. V is TRBV5 and J is TRBJ1-2, with TRBD1 as a possible D gene (6 bases). Looked up from germline, CDR1 is LGHNA and CDR2 is YNLKQL (reference sequence). The CDR3 length is 15 residues. V lost 1 base, J lost 0 bases, and 9 bases lay in between. The part of the CDR3 DNA that was read is TGTGCCAGCAGCCAAGTTCCAGGGGCAAACTCC. Encoded protein: CASSQVPGANS. The whole CDR3 protein reads CASSQVPGANSDYTF.

This clone has only a few counts. The gene names here belong to mouse. The read stops 4 residues short of the end of the CDR3; the missing end is completed from the germline J gene. The chain has TRBV17 and TRBJ2-5; 7 nucleotides match TRBD2. The J segment lost 2 bases and the V segment lost 4 bases, leaving 3 bases of the junction unmatched. Germline lookup yields CDR1 MNHDT and CDR2 YYDKIL. The CDR3 is 14 residues long. This CDR3 reads CASSKLGSQDTQYF. CDR3 DNA, as far as it was read: TGTGCTAGCAGTAAACTGGGGTCCCAAGAC.

This clone was recorded a few times. The listed genes are named as in mouse. The read ends 4 residues early relative to the CDR3; the germline J gene fills the gap. J is TRBJ2-5 and V is TRBV19; 8 bases are shared with TRBD2. The CDR3 has 14 amino acids. Germline CDR1 FNHDT, CDR2 SITEND (reference sequence). J was trimmed by 3 bases and V by 2 bases; bases with no gene match: 2. CDR3 in amino acids: CASSMTGAQDTQYF. CDR3 bases read: TGTGCCAGCAGTATGACTGGGGCTCAAGAC.